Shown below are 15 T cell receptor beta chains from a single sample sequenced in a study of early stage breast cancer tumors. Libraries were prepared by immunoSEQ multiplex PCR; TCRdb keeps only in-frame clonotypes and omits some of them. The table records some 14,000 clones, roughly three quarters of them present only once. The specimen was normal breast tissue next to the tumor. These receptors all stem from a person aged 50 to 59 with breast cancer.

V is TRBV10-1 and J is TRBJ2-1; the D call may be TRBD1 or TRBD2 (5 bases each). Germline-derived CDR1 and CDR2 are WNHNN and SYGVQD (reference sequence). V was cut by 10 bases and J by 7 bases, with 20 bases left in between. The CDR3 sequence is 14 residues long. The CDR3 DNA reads TGCGCCACTTCACCCCCGGGGCTGGGGAATGAGCAGTTCTTC. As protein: CATSPPGLGNEQFF.

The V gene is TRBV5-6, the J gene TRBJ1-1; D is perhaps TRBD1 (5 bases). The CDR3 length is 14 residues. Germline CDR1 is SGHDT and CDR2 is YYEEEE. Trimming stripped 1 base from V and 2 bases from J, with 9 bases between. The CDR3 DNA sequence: TGTGCCAGCAGCTTGCGACAGCTCAACACTGAAGCTTTCTTT. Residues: CASSLRQLNTEAFF.

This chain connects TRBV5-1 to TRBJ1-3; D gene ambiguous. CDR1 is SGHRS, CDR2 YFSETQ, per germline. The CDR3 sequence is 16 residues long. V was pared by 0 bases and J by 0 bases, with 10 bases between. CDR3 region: CASSLVPPDSGNTIYF. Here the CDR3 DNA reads TGCGCCAGCAGCTTGGTCCCGCCAGACTCTGGAAACACCATATATTTT.

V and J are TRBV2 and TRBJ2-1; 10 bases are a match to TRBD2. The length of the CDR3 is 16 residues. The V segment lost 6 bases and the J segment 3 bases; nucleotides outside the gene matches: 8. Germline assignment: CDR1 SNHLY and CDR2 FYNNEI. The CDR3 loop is CASRNMLAGGYNEQFF. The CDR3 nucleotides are TGTGCCAGCAGAAACATGTTAGCGGGGGGCTACAATGAGCAGTTCTTC.

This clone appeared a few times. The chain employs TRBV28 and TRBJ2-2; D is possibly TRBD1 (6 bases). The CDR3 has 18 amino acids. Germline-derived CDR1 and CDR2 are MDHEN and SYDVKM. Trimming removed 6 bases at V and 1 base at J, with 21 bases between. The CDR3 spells CASRSAAYQGRNTGELFF. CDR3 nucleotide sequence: TGTGCCAGCAGATCGGCTGCTTACCAGGGGCGGAACACCGGGGAGCTGTTTTTT. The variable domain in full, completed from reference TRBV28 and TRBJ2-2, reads DVKVTQSSRYLVKRTGEKVFLECVQDMDHENMFWYRQDPGLGLRLIYFSYDVKMKEKGDIPEGYSVSREKKERFSLILESASTNQTSMYLCASRSAAYQGRNTGELFFGEGSRLTVL.

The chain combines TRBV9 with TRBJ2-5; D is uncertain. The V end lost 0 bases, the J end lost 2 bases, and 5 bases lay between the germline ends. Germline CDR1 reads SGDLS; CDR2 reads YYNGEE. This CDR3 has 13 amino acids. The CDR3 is CASSVDGQETQYF. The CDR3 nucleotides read TGTGCCAGCAGCGTAGACGGTCAAGAGACCCAGTACTTC.

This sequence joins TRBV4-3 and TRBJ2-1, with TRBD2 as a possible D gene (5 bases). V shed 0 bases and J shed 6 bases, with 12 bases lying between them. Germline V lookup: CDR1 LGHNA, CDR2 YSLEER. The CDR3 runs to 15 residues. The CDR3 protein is CASSQDHNSGNEQFF. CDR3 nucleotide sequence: TGCGCCAGCAGCCAAGATCACAACAGCGGCAATGAGCAGTTCTTC.

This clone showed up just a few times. The CDR3 protein is CASSLAGGGNQPQHF. As DNA, the CDR3 is TGTGCCAGCAGCTTAGCGGGGGGCGGCAATCAGCCCCAGCATTTT. V usage is TRBV7-2 and J usage is TRBJ1-5; possible D gene TRBD1, 6 bases. The CDR3 has 15 amino acids. Germline V gene data show CDR1 as SGHTA and CDR2 as FQGNSA. Trimming cost V 0 bases and J 2 bases, with 8 bases left between them.

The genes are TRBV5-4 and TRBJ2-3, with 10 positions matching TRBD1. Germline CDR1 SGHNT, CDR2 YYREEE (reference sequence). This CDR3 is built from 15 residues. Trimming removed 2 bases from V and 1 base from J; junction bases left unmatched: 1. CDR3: CASSFDRGRTDTQYF. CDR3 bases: TGTGCCAGCAGCTTCGACAGGGGGCGCACAGATACGCAGTATTTT.

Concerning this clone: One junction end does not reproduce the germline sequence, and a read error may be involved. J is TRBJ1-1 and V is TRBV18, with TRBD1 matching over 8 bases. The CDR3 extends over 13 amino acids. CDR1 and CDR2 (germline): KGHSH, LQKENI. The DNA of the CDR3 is TGTGCCACCTCAGGGGGCCTGAACACTGAAGCTTTCTTT. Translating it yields CATSGGLNTEAFF.

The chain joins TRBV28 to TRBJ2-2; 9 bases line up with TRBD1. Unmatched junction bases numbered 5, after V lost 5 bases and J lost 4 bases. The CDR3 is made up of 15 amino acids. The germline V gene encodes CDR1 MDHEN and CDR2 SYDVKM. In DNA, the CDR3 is TGTGCCAGCAGTGCCGGGACAGGGACCACCGGGGAGCTGTTTTTT. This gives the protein CASSAGTGTTGELFF.

The CDR3 bases are TGTGCCAGCAGCCCCGCCCAGGGGGCTTATGGAAATCAGCCCCAGCATTTT. The encoded protein is CASSPAQGAYGNQPQHF. The genes are TRBV7-2 and TRBJ1-5; 8 bases fit TRBD1. Germline V lookup: CDR1 SGHTA, CDR2 FQGNSA. The CDR3 loop spans 17 amino acids. V shed 5 bases and J 4 bases; nucleotides not matched to a gene: 13.

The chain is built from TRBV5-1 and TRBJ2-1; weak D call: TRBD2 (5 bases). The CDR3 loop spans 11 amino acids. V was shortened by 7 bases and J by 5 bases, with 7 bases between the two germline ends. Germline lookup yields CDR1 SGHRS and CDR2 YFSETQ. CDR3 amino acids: CASAGNNEQFF. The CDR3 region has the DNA TGCGCCAGCGCCGGGAACAATGAGCAGTTCTTC.

CDR3 protein: CASSVEPGQGNQPQHF. The CDR3 nucleotides read TGCGCCAGCAGCGTGGAACCGGGACAGGGCAATCAGCCCCAGCATTTT. The chain uses TRBV5-1 and TRBJ1-5; 8 bases align to TRBD1. The CDR3 totals 16 residues. CDR1 is SGHRS and CDR2 is YFSETQ in the germline V gene. Germline trimming cut 4 bases from V and 2 bases from J; bases unmatched to any gene: 8.

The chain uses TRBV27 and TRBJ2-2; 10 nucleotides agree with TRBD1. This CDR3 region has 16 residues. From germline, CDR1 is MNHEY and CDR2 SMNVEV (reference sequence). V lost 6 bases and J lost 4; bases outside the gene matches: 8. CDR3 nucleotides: TGTGCCAGCAGAGGGTCGGGACAGGGGAGCACCGGGGAGCTGTTTTTT. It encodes CASRGSGQGSTGELFF.